The clone carrying this T cell receptor beta chain was detected once. Assay used: immunoSEQ multiplex PCR; TCRdb lists only in-frame clones, some missing. The table shows about 10,000 clones, with approximately 94% occurring only once. This record belongs to a study of T cells in tuberculosis. The overall study: PBMC were archived before or within 7 days of starting treatment.

The junction had 8 bases not matched to a gene; V was cut back by 7 bases and J by 8 bases. CDR1 is MNHNS, CDR2 SASEGT, per germline. This CDR3 has 13 residues. Tuberculosis was confirmed by positive sputum smear and/or M. tuberculosis culture. Sequences were obtained from PBMCs. The V gene is TRBV6-1, the J gene TRBJ2-1; the match to TRBD1 covers 7 bases. The TCR comes from an adult with tuberculosis. The CDR3 sequence is CASTQSQGDEQFF. CDR3 sequence (DNA): TGTGCCAGCACCCAATCGCAGGGGGATGAGCAGTTCTTC.